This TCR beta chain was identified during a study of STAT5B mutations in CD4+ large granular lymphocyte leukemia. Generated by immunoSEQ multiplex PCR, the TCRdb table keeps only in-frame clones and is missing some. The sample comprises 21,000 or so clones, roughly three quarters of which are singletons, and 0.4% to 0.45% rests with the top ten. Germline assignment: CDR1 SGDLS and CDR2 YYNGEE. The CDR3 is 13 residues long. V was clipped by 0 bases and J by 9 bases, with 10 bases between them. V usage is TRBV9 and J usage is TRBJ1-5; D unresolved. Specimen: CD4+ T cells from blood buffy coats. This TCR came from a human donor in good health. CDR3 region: CASSVAGAGPQHF. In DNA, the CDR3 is TGTGCCAGCAGCGTAGCCGGCGCGGGGCCCCAGCATTTT.